These 16 T cell receptor beta chains originate from one sample sequenced in a study of response to subunit inactivated influenza vaccine. TCRdb fed the RT-PCR reads into MiXCR, producing one record per CDR3 protein. This table has under 850,000 distinct CDR3 sequences, around 18% appearing once. The material sequenced was PBMCs from blood, taken about 5 days after vaccination. These receptors came from a man aged 50 to 59 who received an inactivated influenza vaccine.

As to this clonotype: Relative to the germline gene, one junction end is altered; a read error may explain this. V is TRBV4-1 and J is TRBJ2-7, with TRBD2 identical over 10 bases. From germline, CDR1 is MGHRA and CDR2 YSYEKL. This CDR3 is 17 amino acids long. As DNA, the CDR3 is TGCGCCAGCAGCCAAGGGCTAGCGGGGGCCATGACCTACGAGCACTACTTC. It translates to CASSQGLAGAMTYEHYF.

The table lists this clonotype with a few counts. The chain couples TRBV6-1 to TRBJ2-2, with 8 nucleotides matching TRBD1. CDR1 is MNHNS and CDR2 is SASEGT in the germline V gene. The V and J ends lost 6 bases and 5 bases, in that order; junction bases with no gene match: 8. The CDR3 sequence is 15 residues long. The CDR3 region has the DNA TGTGCCAGCAGCAGGACAGGGAGTCGGACCGGGGAGCTGTTTTTT. Its translation is CASSRTGSRTGELFF.

This clonotype came up a few times. The rearrangement links TRBV25-1 to TRBJ2-5, with a weak D call TRBD2 (5 bases). The V end was cut by 2 bases, the J end by 4 bases, with 17 bases between. Germline CDR1 and CDR2: MGHDK and SYGVNS. This CDR3 contains 16 residues. The CDR3 DNA follows: TGTGCCAGCAGTGAAGGGTGGAGAGGGAGCGGAGAGACCCAGTACTTC. Amino acids: CASSEGWRGSGETQYF.

This chain joins TRBV20-1 and TRBJ2-3, with D possibly TRBD2 on 7 matching bases. The CDR3 extends over 13 amino acids. Germline-derived CDR1 and CDR2 are DFQATT and SNEGSKA (reference sequence). V was cut by 7 bases and J by 6 bases, with 17 bases left in between. For the CDR3, the DNA is TGCAGTGTTTCGGGGGGCCTCGATGATACGCAGTATTTT. Translated: CSVSGGLDDTQYF.

The chain joins TRBV6-1 to TRBJ1-4; D is possibly TRBD1 (5 bases). Germline V CDR1 and CDR2: MNHNS, SASEGT. This CDR3 spans 15 amino acids. V was clipped by 4 bases and J by 8 bases, with 17 bases between them. The CDR3 sequence is CASSARDRVGEKLFF. In DNA form, the CDR3 reads TGTGCCAGCAGTGCCAGAGACAGAGTCGGGGAAAAACTGTTTTTT.

V usage is TRBV10-3 and J usage is TRBJ1-1; 9 nucleotides match TRBD1. This CDR3 is 13 amino acids long. Germline CDR1 is ENHRY and CDR2 is SYGVKD. Unmatched junction bases numbered 1, after V lost 7 bases and J lost 1 base. The CDR3 bases are TGTGCCATCATGGACAGGGGGAACACTGAAGCTTTCTTT. Translating gives CAIMDRGNTEAFF.

The V gene is TRBV5-1, the J gene TRBJ2-3; 8 bases line up with TRBD2. Germline loops: CDR1 SGHRS, CDR2 YFSETQ. CDR3 length: 14 residues. J gave up 3 bases and V 4 bases, and 4 bases lay outside the gene matches. The CDR3 DNA reads TGCGCCAGCAGCACCCGGGGGGGTACAGATACGCAGTATTTT. Translating gives CASSTRGGTDTQYF.

This clonotype was detected a few times. The V call is TRBV6-2 or TRBV6-3, the J call TRBJ1-5, with D possibly matching TRBD1 (5 bases). CDR1 is MNHEY, CDR2 SVGEGT, per germline. V was clipped by 7 bases and J by 4 bases, with 14 bases between them. The CDR3 is made up of 14 amino acids. Here the CDR3 DNA reads TGTGCCAGCAACCTGCCGCGGGGGAATCAGCCCCAGCATTTT. As protein: CASNLPRGNQPQHF.

V gene TRBV20-1 combines with J gene TRBJ2-3; TRBD2 matches 7 bases. J gave up 4 bases and V 4 bases, and 5 bases lay outside the gene matches. The V gene's germline CDR1 is DFQATT and CDR2 SNEGSKA (reference sequence). The CDR3 is made up of 13 amino acids. The CDR3 nucleotides are TGCAGTGCTATTGCGGGAGCGGCAGATACGCAGTATTTT. This sequence encodes CSAIAGAADTQYF.

This sequence joins TRBV30 and TRBJ1-5; 7 nucleotides agree with TRBD1. CDR3 length: 14 residues. J lost 0 bases, V lost 7 bases, and 6 bases had no gene match. CDR1 is GTSNPN and CDR2 is SVGIG in the germline V gene (reference sequence). CDR3 sequence: CASVGQHSNQPQHF. As DNA, the CDR3 is TGTGCCTCGGTGGGACAGCATAGCAATCAGCCCCAGCATTTT. The full variable domain, rest sourced from reference TRBV30 and TRBJ1-5, is SQTIHQWPATLVQPVGSPLSLECTVEGTSNPNLYWYRQAAGRGLQLLFYSVGIGQISSEVPQNLSASRPQDRQFILSSKKLLLSDSGFYLCASVGQHSNQPQHFGDGTRLSIL.

This chain uses TRBV9 with TRBJ2-3, with TRBD2 matching over 13 bases. V gave up 3 bases and J gave up 6 bases; unmatched junction bases: 10. This CDR3 comprises 17 residues. Germline-derived CDR1 and CDR2 are SGDLS and YYNGEE. CDR3 DNA: TGTGCCAGCAGCGCGCCGGGACTAGCGGGATTAGTTGATACGCAGTATTTT. Its protein product is CASSAPGLAGLVDTQYF. The entire variable domain, with the rest obtained from reference TRBV9 and TRBJ2-3, is as follows: DSGVTQTPKHLITATGQRVTLRCSPRSGDLSVYWYQQSLDQGLQFLIQYYNGEERAKGNILERFSAQQFPDLHSELNLSSLELGDSALYFCASSAPGLAGLVDTQYFGPGTRLTVL.

This chain uses TRBV11-1 with TRBJ2-5; 12 bases map to TRBD2. The V segment lost 5 bases and the J segment 5 bases; nucleotides outside the gene matches: 18. The CDR3 spans 19 residues. CDR1 is SGHAT, CDR2 FQDESV, per germline (reference sequence). CDR3 loop: CASSHLTSGGPYMRETQYF. CDR3 nucleotide sequence: TGTGCCAGCAGCCACCTGACTAGCGGGGGACCATATATGAGGGAGACCCAGTACTTC.

This clonotype was recorded many times. J is TRBJ2-6 and V is TRBV27; D is perhaps TRBD1 (6 bases). V was trimmed by 4 bases and J by 2 bases, leaving 12 bases between them. The CDR3 runs 16 residues. The germline CDR1 and CDR2 sequences are MNHEY and SMNVEV (reference sequence). CDR3 nucleotides: TGTGCCAGCAGTTACACAGGGTTCACTGGGGCCAACGTCCTGACTTTC. It specifies CASSYTGFTGANVLTF.

V usage is TRBV6-5 and J usage is TRBJ2-7; tentatively, D is TRBD2 (6 bases). The CDR3 has 14 amino acids. Germline assignment: CDR1 MNHEY and CDR2 SVGAGI. The V and J ends lost 0 bases and 6 bases respectively, with 12 bases between them. CDR3 nucleotides: TGTGCCAGCAGTTACTCTCGGGGGTACTTCGAGCAGTACTTC. Amino acid sequence: CASSYSRGYFEQYF.

This chain uses TRBV20-1 with TRBJ2-2, with D perhaps TRBD1 (5 bases). This CDR3 contains 15 residues. V dropped 0 bases and J dropped 7 bases, with 15 bases sitting between them. Per germline, CDR1 DFQATT and CDR2 SNEGSKA (reference sequence). The CDR3 here is CSAREAHGAIGELFF. The CDR3 DNA reads as TGCAGTGCTAGAGAGGCCCATGGGGCGATCGGGGAGCTGTTTTTT.

The chain uses TRBV5-1 and TRBJ1-1; D ambiguous. V was clipped by 3 bases and J by 5 bases, with 20 bases between them. The CDR3 extends over 16 amino acids. The germline V gene has CDR1 SGHRS and CDR2 YFSETQ. The CDR3 DNA sequence: TGCGCCAGCAGCTCCCCTCCGAGTCGGGATAAGACTGAAGCTTTCTTT. Its translation: CASSSPPSRDKTEAFF. Variable domain in full (rest from reference TRBV5-1 and TRBJ1-1): KAGVTQTPRYLIKTRGQQVTLSCSPISGHRSVSWYQQTPGQGLQFLFEYFSETQRNKGNFPGRFSGRQFSNSRSEMNVSTLELGDSALYLCASSSPPSRDKTEAFFGQGTRLTVV.